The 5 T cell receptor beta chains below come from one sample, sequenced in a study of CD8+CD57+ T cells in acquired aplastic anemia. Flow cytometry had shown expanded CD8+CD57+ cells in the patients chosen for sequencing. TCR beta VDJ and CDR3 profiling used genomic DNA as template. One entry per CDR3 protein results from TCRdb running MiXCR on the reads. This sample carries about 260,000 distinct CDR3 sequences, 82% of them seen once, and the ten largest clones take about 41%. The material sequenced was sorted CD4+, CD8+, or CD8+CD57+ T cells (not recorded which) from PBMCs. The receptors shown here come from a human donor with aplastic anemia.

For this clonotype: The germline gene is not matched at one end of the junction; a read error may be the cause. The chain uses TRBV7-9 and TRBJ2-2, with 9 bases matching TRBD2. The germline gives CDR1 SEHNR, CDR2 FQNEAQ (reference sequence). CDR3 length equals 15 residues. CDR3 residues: CASSFERCGGGDLFF. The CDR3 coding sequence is TGTGCCAGCAGCTTTGAGAGATGCGGGGGGGGGGATCTGTTTTTT.

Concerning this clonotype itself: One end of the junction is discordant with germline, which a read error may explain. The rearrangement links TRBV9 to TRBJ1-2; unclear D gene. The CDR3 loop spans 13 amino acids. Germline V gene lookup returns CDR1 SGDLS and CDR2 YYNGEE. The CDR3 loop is CASGGAGNIQYSF. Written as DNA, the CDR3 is TGTGCCAGCGGAGGAGCTGGGAACATTCAGTACTCCTTC.

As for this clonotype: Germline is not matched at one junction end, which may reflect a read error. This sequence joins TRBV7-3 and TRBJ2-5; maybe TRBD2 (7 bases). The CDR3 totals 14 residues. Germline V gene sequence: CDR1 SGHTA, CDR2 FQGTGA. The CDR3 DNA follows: TGTGCCAGCAGCTTAGGACTCGCGGGGGCGACAGATTCGTTC. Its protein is CASSLGLAGATDSF.

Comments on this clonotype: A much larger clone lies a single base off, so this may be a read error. The CDR3 DNA is TGTGCCAGCAGCTTTCCTCCAGGCGGGACAGCCCTTTCCTTT. It is translated as CASSFPPGGTALSF. V gene TRBV7-8 combines with J gene TRBJ2-3, with TRBD1 as a possible D gene (7 bases). This CDR3 is built from 14 residues. CDR1 and CDR2 from the germline V gene are SGHVS and FQNEAQ.

As DNA, the CDR3 is TGTGCCACCAGCAGAGATAGAGAGGGGGGGACTGAGTACTTC. Amino acid sequence: CATSRDREGGTEYF. The chain uses TRBV15 and TRBJ2-5; D is perhaps TRBD2 (7 bases). Germline V CDR1 and CDR2: LNHNV, YYDKDF (reference sequence). V shed 0 bases and J shed 12 bases, with 17 bases lying between them. The CDR3 covers 14 residues.